What follows are 25 T cell receptor beta chains derived from one specimen sequenced in a study of OX40 agonist ivuxolimab in advanced cancers. Method: immunoSEQ multiplex PCR; TCRdb's copy keeps in-frame clones and lacks some. The sample shows 60,000 to 95,000 clones, 90% of them seen only once. The material was CD4+ or CD8+ T cells sorted from blood, obtained in a trial of the OX40 agonist ivuxolimab. The receptors were gathered from an adult with an advanced solid tumor such as melanoma, head and neck, liver or kidney cancer.

The V call is TRBV9, the J call TRBJ1-3; TRBD1 aligns across 9 bases. The germline V gene encodes CDR1 SGDLS and CDR2 YYNGEE. J gave up 1 base and V 3 bases, and 5 bases lay outside the gene matches. This CDR3 comprises 16 residues. CDR3 sequence reads: CASSARGTGSGNTIYF. The CDR3 nucleotides are TGTGCCAGCAGCGCCAGGGGGACAGGGTCTGGAAACACCATATATTTT.

V gene TRBV4-3 combines with J gene TRBJ2-1; D is ambiguous. Germline lookup yields CDR1 LGHNA and CDR2 YSLEER. There are 14 residues in the CDR3. The V end was cut by 4 bases, the J end by 4 bases, with 11 bases between. CDR3 DNA: TGCGCCAGCAGCCTCCTGGGATCTTACAATGAGCAGTTCTTC. Protein: CASSLLGSYNEQFF.

This rearrangement joins TRBV7-6 to TRBJ2-1, with 8 nucleotides matching TRBD2. J was trimmed by 3 bases and V by 4 bases; bases with no gene match: 11. This CDR3 has 17 amino acids. Germline-derived CDR1 and CDR2 are SGHVS and FNYEAQ. For the CDR3, the DNA is TGTGCCAGCAGCTCCCTGGGGTCGAGCGGGAGCTACAATGAGCAGTTCTTC. This translates into CASSSLGSSGSYNEQFF. Full variable domain (rest looked up from reference TRBV7-6 and TRBJ2-1): GAGVSQSPRYKVTKRGQDVALRCDPISGHVSLYWYRQALGQGPEFLTYFNYEAQQDKSGLPNDRFSAERPEGSISTLTIQRTEQRDSAMYRCASSSLGSSGSYNEQFFGPGTRLTVL.

V is TRBV19 and J is TRBJ1-1; D is perhaps TRBD1 (5 bases). Trimming stripped 4 bases from V and 6 bases from J, with 12 bases between. Germline V gene sequence: CDR1 LNHDA, CDR2 SQIVND (reference sequence). The CDR3 sequence is 13 residues long. CDR3: CASSKTVASEAFF. The CDR3, as DNA: TGTGCCAGTAGTAAGACAGTGGCCTCTGAAGCTTTCTTT.

J is TRBJ2-7 and V is TRBV20-1; no definite D call. The germline CDR1 and CDR2 sequences are DFQATT and SNEGSKA (reference sequence). The CDR3 spans 11 residues. Trimming took off 6 bases at V and 3 bases at J, with 9 bases between the two ends. The CDR3 sequence is CSALRVYEQYF. In nucleotides, the CDR3 is TGCAGTGCCCTGAGAGTCTACGAGCAGTACTTC.

The rearrangement links TRBV19 to TRBJ2-2; no firm D call. Germline lookup yields CDR1 LNHDA and CDR2 SQIVND (reference sequence). The V end was cut by 10 bases, the J end by 5 bases, with 8 bases between. The CDR3 consists of 11 residues. The CDR3: CATQGTGELFF. CDR3 nucleotide sequence: TGTGCCACCCAAGGAACCGGGGAGCTGTTTTTT.

This clone was found once. V gene TRBV9 combines with J gene TRBJ2-2; TRBD1 might be the D (6 bases). Germline lookup yields CDR1 SGDLS and CDR2 YYNGEE. The CDR3 consists of 16 residues. V was shortened by 1 base and J by 6 bases, with 16 bases between the two germline ends. DNA for the CDR3: TGTGCCAGCAGCGTAAATACAGGGCTTATTTCCGGGGAGCTGTTTTTT. Its protein is CASSVNTGLISGELFF. Full variable domain (rest looked up from reference TRBV9 and TRBJ2-2): DSGVTQTPKHLITATGQRVTLRCSPRSGDLSVYWYQQSLDQGLQFLIQYYNGEERAKGNILERFSAQQFPDLHSELNLSSLELGDSALYFCASSVNTGLISGELFFGEGSRLTVL.

The chain recombines TRBV7-2 with TRBJ2-3; 12 positions agree with TRBD2. Germline V gene sequence: CDR1 SGHTA, CDR2 FQGNSA. J was trimmed by 2 bases and V by 2 bases; bases with no gene match: 5. This CDR3 has 17 residues. CDR3 region: CASSLMGLAGLTDTQYF. The CDR3 DNA reads as TGTGCCAGCAGCTTAATGGGACTAGCGGGCCTCACAGATACGCAGTATTTT.

The chain uses TRBV5-1 and TRBJ2-1; 10 bases align to TRBD1. This CDR3 is built from 14 residues. V lost 4 bases, J lost 5 bases, and 3 bases stayed unmatched. CDR1 is SGHRS and CDR2 is YFSETQ in the germline V gene. The DNA for the CDR3 is TGCGCCAGCAGCGACGGGACAGGGGACAATGAGCAGTTCTTC. This codes for CASSDGTGDNEQFF.

The chain uses TRBV2 and TRBJ1-1, with TRBD1 matching 9 bases. There are 15 residues in the CDR3. V lost 5 bases to trimming and J lost 7 bases; unmatched junction nucleotides: 11. Germline V gene sequence: CDR1 SNHLY, CDR2 FYNNEI. The CDR3 nucleotides are TGTGCCAGCAGTTTACAGGGGGCCGAAACCCATGAAGCTTTCTTT. It codes for CASSLQGAETHEAFF.

This clone showed up just once. The V and J genes are TRBV5-5 and TRBJ1-1; D gene uncertain. In germline, CDR1 is SGHKS, CDR2 YYEKEE (reference sequence). The length of the CDR3 is 13 residues. V lost 6 bases, J lost 0 bases, and 9 bases lay in between. The CDR3 reads CASTGVMNTEAFF. Written as DNA, the CDR3 is TGTGCCAGCACCGGAGTTATGAACACTGAAGCTTTCTTT.

The chain recombines TRBV7-2 with TRBJ2-7; 7 bases are a match to TRBD1. This CDR3 is built from 13 residues. Germline V lookup: CDR1 SGHTA, CDR2 FQGNSA. V lost 5 bases and J lost 3; bases outside the gene matches: 4. The CDR3 nucleotides are TGTGCCAGCAGCCCGAGACAGGGCTACGAGCAGTACTTC. It specifies CASSPRQGYEQYF.

The V gene is TRBV18, the J gene TRBJ2-2; D remains unclear. This CDR3 comprises 15 residues. CDR1 and CDR2 (germline): KGHSH, LQKENI. The ends were cut back, 3 bases at V and 1 base at J, with 9 bases in the middle. The chain's CDR3 is CASSPLVGNTGELFF. The CDR3 region has the DNA TGTGCCAGCTCACCTTTAGTTGGGAACACCGGGGAGCTGTTTTTT.

The chain couples TRBV2 to TRBJ2-1, with 7 bases matching TRBD2. Germline CDR1 SNHLY, CDR2 FYNNEI. V lost 8 bases, J lost 6 bases, and 4 bases stayed unmatched. The CDR3 length is 12 residues. CDR3 nucleotide sequence: TGTGCCAGCGGGGGGGACGGCAATGAGCAGTTCTTC. Amino acids: CASGGDGNEQFF.

This chain uses TRBV15 with TRBJ1-4, with TRBD1 matching over 11 bases. The ends lost 5 bases at V and 11 bases at J; junction bases unmatched: 13. Germline V CDR1 and CDR2: LNHNV, YYDKDF (reference sequence). CDR3 size: 16 residues. The CDR3 sequence: CATSGGRRDRGAKLFF. The CDR3 bases are TGTGCCACCAGCGGGGGCCGCCGGGACAGGGGGGCTAAACTGTTTTTT.

V gene TRBV2 combines with J gene TRBJ2-1; the D gene is possibly TRBD1 (6 bases). Trimming took 7 bases from V and 10 from J, leaving 23 bases between them. The CDR3 covers 15 residues. CDR1 is SNHLY and CDR2 is FYNNEI in the germline V gene. DNA for the CDR3: TGTGCCAGCACCCCAGTACAGGGTGGTTCAATGGAGCAGTTCTTC. Amino acid sequence: CASTPVQGGSMEQFF.

The rearrangement uses TRBV16 and TRBJ1-2; 10 bases line up with TRBD1. The CDR3 spans 15 residues. Trimming cost V 4 bases and J 1 base; bases outside gene matches: 3. The germline V gene has CDR1 KGHSY and CDR2 FQNENV. The CDR3 is CASSLRDRGNYGYTF. The CDR3 DNA sequence: TGTGCCAGCAGCCTCCGGGACAGGGGTAACTATGGCTACACCTTC.

The chain carries TRBV27 and TRBJ2-1; 10 positions match TRBD2. This CDR3 spans 15 amino acids. Trimming removed 3 bases from V and 4 bases from J; junction bases left unmatched: 3. CDR1 and CDR2 from the germline V gene are MNHEY and SMNVEV (reference sequence). The DNA for the CDR3 is TGTGCCAGCAGTTTCAAGCGGGAGGGATACAATGAGCAGTTCTTC. Its protein product is CASSFKREGYNEQFF.

J is TRBJ2-1 and V is TRBV18; 10 positions match TRBD2. The V gene end was trimmed by 3 bases and the J gene end by 9 bases; junction bases not matched to a gene: 5. The CDR3 totals 14 residues. Germline V gene lookup returns CDR1 KGHSH and CDR2 LQKENI. CDR3 sequence (DNA): TGTGCCAGCTCACCGCTAGCGGGAGTTGTTGAGCAGTTCTTC. Translation gives CASSPLAGVVEQFF.

This clone came up once. J is TRBJ1-5 and V is TRBV19; tentatively, D is TRBD1 (6 bases). CDR3 length: 15 amino acids. Looked up from germline, CDR1 is LNHDA and CDR2 is SQIVND (reference sequence). Trimming took off 5 bases at V and 1 base at J, with 12 bases between the two ends. CDR3 protein: CASSETGGSNQPQHF. In DNA, the CDR3 is TGTGCCAGTAGTGAGACAGGTGGGAGCAATCAGCCCCAGCATTTT.

The chain is built from TRBV5-4 and TRBJ2-2; perhaps TRBD2 as D (6 bases). Germline V gene sequence: CDR1 SGHNT, CDR2 YYREEE (reference sequence). The CDR3 has 16 amino acids. Between the trimmed V and J ends, which lost 1 base and 1 base, there was a span of 11 bases. The CDR3 nucleotides are TGTGCCAGCAGCTTGCGTGGAGGGCGGAACACCGGGGAGCTGTTTTTT. Protein: CASSLRGGRNTGELFF.

The rearrangement links TRBV6-5 to TRBJ1-2, with D maybe TRBD1 (6 bases). CDR1 MNHEY and CDR2 SVGAGI come from the germline V gene. V dropped 6 bases and J dropped 6 bases, with 20 bases sitting between them. The CDR3 covers 15 residues. Here the CDR3 DNA reads TGTGCCAGCAGACCTGGGGGGGCAGGGAGGAATGGCTACACCTTC. Translated, it gives CASRPGGAGRNGYTF.

The chain recombines TRBV5-8 with TRBJ2-3; 8 nucleotides agree with TRBD2. The CDR3 is 14 amino acids. The germline gives CDR1 SGHTS, CDR2 YDEGEE. V shed 2 bases, J shed 7 bases, and the junction held 6 bases outside the gene matches. For the CDR3, the DNA is TGTGCCAGCAGCTTTCGGGGGGGGGCTTATACGCAGTATTTT. It encodes CASSFRGGAYTQYF.

This clone was seen more than once but under ten times. This chain joins TRBV19 and TRBJ1-2; D is perhaps TRBD1 (5 bases). The V end was cut by 3 bases, the J end by 3 bases, with 8 bases between. The length of the CDR3 is 13 residues. Per the germline V gene, CDR1 is LNHDA and CDR2 is SQIVND (reference sequence). The CDR3 reads CASSIGRDYGYTF. The CDR3 DNA sequence: TGTGCCAGTAGTATTGGCAGGGACTATGGCTACACCTTC.

This chain uses TRBV15 with TRBJ2-3; no clear D. Trimming shortened V by 1 base and J by 2 bases, and 19 bases separated the two germline ends. Germline V gene data show CDR1 as LNHNV and CDR2 as YYDKDF (reference sequence). The CDR3 is made up of 18 amino acids. Here the CDR3 reads CATSRALGSRGNTDTQYF. CDR3 in DNA: TGTGCCACCAGCAGAGCCTTAGGAAGCCGAGGTAACACAGATACGCAGTATTTT.